This entry describes one TCR beta chain. The antigen remains unidentified. V was clipped by 5 bases and J by 11 bases, with 16 bases between them. This CDR3 is built from 14 residues. Germline V CDR1 and CDR2: LNHDA, SQIVND (reference sequence). Sequenced by immunoSEQ multiplex PCR; TCRdb stores in-frame clones only, minus some. The data hold about 110,000 clones, with 88% observed a single time. These data are taken from a study of T cell responses to AZD1222 COVID-19 vaccine. General study results and limits: Mostly white British, mostly female donors; authors suggested clonal diversity may be underestimated. None of the repertoires were sampled until the peak T cell response had passed.

The V and J genes are TRBV19 and TRBJ1-6, with D possibly TRBD1 on 6 matching bases. This receptor was identified in an adult in good health. The sequenced sample was peripheral blood, obtained on day 0 of AZD1222 vaccination. The CDR3 nucleotides are TGTGCCAGTAGTCCAAATCAGGGGAAGGCACCCCTCCACTTT. Protein product: CASSPNQGKAPLHF.